The TCR beta chain under discussion was sequenced for a study of blood T cell repertoires in COVID-19. Study in general: The United States, Italy and Spain supplied acute and convalescent COVID-19 samples. T cells, B-cell-depleted T cells, or PBMCs provided the cDNA or gDNA that served as material.

Study processing details: Reference gene primer amplification in the assay estimated nucleated cell counts. Assay: immunoSEQ multiplex PCR; the TCRdb copy retains only in-frame clones and omits some. The DNA was the basis for D and trimming; V, J and clone size are from that table. The top ten clones hold less than 0.6% of a sample with 150,000 or so clones, around 90% of them seen once. J was trimmed by 3 bases and V by 3 bases; bases with no gene match: 2. Germline V gene data show CDR1 as SGHNT and CDR2 as YENEEA. This CDR3 is 15 amino acids long. The source of this sequence is a man aged 45-60 years with acute or convalescent COVID-19. The chain recombines TRBV11-3 with TRBJ2-2, with TRBD1 identical over 9 bases. The sequencing sample was made of peripheral blood. DNA for the CDR3: TGTGCCAGCAGCTTCGGGACAGGGCACACCGGGGAGCTGTTTTTT. Encoded protein: CASSFGTGHTGELFF.